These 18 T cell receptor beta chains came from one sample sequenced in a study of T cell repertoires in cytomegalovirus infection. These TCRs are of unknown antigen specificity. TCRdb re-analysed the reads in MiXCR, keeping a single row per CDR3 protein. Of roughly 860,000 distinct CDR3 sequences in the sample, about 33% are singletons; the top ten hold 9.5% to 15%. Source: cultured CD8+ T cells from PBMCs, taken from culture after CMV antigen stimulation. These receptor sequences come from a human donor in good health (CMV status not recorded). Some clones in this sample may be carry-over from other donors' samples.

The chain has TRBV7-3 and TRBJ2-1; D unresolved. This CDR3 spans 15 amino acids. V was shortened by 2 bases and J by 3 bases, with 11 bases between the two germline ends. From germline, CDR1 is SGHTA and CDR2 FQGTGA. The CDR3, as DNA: TGTGCCAGCAGCTTATCTTTGGGTAACTACAATGAGCAGTTCTTC. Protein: CASSLSLGNYNEQFF. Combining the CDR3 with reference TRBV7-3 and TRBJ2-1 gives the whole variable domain GAGVSQTPSNKVTEKGKYVELRCDPISGHTALYWYRQSLGQGPEFLIYFQGTGAADDSGLPNDRFFAVRPEGSVSTLKIQRTERGDSAVYLCASSLSLGNYNEQFFGPGTRLTVL.

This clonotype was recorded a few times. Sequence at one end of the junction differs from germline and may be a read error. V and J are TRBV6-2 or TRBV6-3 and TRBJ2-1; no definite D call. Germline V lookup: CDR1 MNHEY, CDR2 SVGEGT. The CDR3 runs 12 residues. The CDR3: CASSYWRNEQFF. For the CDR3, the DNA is TGTGCCAGCAGCTACTGGCGGAATGAGCAGTTCTTC.

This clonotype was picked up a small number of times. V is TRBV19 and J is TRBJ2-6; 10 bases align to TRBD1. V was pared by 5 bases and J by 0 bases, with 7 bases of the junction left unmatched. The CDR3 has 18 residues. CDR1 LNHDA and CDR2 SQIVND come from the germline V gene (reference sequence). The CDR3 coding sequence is TGTGCCAGTAGTCTCGACCGGGACAGGGGCTCTGGGGCCAACGTCCTGACTTTC. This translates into CASSLDRDRGSGANVLTF.

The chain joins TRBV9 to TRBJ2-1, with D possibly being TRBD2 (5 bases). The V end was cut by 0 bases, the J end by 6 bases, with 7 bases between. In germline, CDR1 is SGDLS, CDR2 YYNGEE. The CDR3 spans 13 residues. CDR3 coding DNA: TGTGCCAGCAGCGTAGACGGGGTCAATGAGCAGTTCTTC. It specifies CASSVDGVNEQFF.

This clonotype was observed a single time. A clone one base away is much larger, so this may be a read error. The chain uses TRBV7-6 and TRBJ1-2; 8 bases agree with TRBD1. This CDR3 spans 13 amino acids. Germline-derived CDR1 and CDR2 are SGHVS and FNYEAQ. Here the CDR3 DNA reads TGTGCCAACAGCTTAGAACAGGGGGATGGCTACACCTTC. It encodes CANSLEQGDGYTF.

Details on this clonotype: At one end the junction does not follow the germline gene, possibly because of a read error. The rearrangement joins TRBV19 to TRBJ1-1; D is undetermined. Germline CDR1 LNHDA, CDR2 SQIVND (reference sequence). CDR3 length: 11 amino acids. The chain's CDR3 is CASSRATTAFF. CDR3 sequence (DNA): TGTGCCAGCAGTAGGGCGACTACCGCTTTCTTT.

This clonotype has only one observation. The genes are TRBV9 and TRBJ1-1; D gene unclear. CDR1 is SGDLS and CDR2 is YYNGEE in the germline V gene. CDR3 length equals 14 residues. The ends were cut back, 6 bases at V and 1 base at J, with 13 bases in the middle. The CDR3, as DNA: TGTGCCAGCACTCTGGGTATCGCGAACACTGAAGCTTTCTTT. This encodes CASTLGIANTEAFF.

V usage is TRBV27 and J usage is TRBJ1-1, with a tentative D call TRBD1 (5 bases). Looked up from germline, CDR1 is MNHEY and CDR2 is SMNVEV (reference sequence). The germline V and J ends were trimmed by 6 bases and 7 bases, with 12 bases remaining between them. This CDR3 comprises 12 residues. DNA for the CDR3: TGTGCCAGCAGGGGAGGGACGGGTGAAGCTTTCTTT. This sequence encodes CASRGGTGEAFF.

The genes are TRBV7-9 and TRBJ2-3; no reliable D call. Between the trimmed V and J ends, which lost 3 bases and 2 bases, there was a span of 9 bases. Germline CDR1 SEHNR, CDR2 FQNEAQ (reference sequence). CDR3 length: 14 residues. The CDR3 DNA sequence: TGTGCCAGCAGCTTTGCTGAGTACACAGATACGCAGTATTTT. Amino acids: CASSFAEYTDTQYF.

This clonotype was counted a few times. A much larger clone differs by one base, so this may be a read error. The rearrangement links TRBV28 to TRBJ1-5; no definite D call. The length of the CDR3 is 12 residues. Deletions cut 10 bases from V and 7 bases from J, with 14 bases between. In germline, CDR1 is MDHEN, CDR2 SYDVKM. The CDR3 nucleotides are TGTGCCAACATAGGAAAGGCACAGCCCCAGCATTTT. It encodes CANIGKAQPQHF.

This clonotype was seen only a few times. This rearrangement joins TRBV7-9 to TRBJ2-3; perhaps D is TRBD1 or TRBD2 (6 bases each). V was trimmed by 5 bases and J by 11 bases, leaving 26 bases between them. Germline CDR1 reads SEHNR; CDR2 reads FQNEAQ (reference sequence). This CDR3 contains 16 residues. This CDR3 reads CASSGPSTPGEERQYF. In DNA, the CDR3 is TGTGCCAGCAGCGGACCCTCTACCCCAGGGGAGGAACGGCAGTATTTT.

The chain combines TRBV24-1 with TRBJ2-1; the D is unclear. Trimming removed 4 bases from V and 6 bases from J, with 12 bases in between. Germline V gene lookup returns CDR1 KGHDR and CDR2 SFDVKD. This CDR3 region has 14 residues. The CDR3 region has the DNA TGTGCCACCAGTGACCCACCTTCCACCAATGAGCAGTTCTTC. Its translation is CATSDPPSTNEQFF.

This CDR3 is CASSLLGTSGPYEQYF. The CDR3 DNA reads as TGTGCCAGCAGTTTACTTGGGACTAGCGGCCCCTACGAGCAGTACTTC. The rearrangement uses TRBV6-5 and TRBJ2-7, with 11 bases matching TRBD2. CDR1 MNHEY and CDR2 SVGAGI come from the germline V gene. CDR3 length: 16 amino acids. V lost 4 bases, J lost 2 bases, and 7 bases stayed unmatched.

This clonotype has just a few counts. CDR3 sequence reads: CASSLQGPGEQYV. As DNA, the CDR3 is TGTGCCAGCAGTTTACAAGGGCCGGGGGAGCAGTACGTC. This chain links TRBV28 with TRBJ2-7, with a possible D match to TRBD2 (5 bases). V was clipped by 2 bases and J by 7 bases, with 12 bases between them. Germline V CDR1 and CDR2: MDHEN, SYDVKM. CDR3 length equals 13 residues.

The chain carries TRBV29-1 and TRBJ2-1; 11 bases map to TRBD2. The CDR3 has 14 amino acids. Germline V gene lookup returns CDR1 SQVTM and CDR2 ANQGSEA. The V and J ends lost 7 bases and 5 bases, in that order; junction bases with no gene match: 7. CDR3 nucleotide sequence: TGCAGCGCTTTGGGACTAGCGGAACACAATGAGCAGTTCTTC. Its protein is CSALGLAEHNEQFF.

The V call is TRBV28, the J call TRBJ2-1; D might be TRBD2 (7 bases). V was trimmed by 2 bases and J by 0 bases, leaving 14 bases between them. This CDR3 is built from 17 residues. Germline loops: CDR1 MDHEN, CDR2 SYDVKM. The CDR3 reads CASSLRGGAGSYNEQFF. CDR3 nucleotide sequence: TGTGCCAGCAGTTTAAGGGGGGGGGCCGGCTCCTACAATGAGCAGTTCTTC.

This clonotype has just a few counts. For the CDR3, the DNA is TGTGCTAGTGGTCCCAGGCGTCAGGGTAATGAAAAACTGTTTTTT. Translated, it gives CASGPRRQGNEKLFF. This chain links TRBV12-5 with TRBJ1-4; D possibly corresponds to TRBD1 (5 bases). From germline, CDR1 is LGHNT and CDR2 FRNRAP. The CDR3 totals 15 residues. With 5 bases removed from V and 4 bases from J, the gap between germline ends came to 14 bases.

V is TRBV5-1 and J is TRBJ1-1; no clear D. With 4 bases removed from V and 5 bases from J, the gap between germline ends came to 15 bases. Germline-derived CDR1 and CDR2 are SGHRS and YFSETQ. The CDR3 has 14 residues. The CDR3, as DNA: TGCGCCAGCAGCGCTGGGGATTTGAGGACTGAAGCTTTCTTT. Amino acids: CASSAGDLRTEAFF.